A selection of T cell receptor beta chains follows, all from one sample in a study of blood T cell repertoires in COVID-19. This table comes from immunoSEQ multiplex PCR, and its TCRdb copy is limited to in-frame clones, with some not included. The sample includes more than 300,000 clones, 83% of them seen just once. The specimen sequenced was peripheral blood. These receptors were collected from a woman in her fifties or sixties with acute or convalescent COVID-19. CDR3s include the opening cysteine and the closing phenylalanine or tryptophan. D genes are given only for firm matches. A row's size may be missing; if present it is once, few, many or a size class.

clone_size: once; j_call: TRBJ2-5; cdr3_length: 15; v_call: TRBV9; d_call: TRBD2; cdr3_nt: TGTGCCAGCAGCGTTGGGCGGGGGGGCCGAGAGACCCAGTACTTC; cdr3_aa: CASSVGRGGRETQYF
clone_size: .; j_call: TRBJ1-6; cdr3_length: 13; v_call: TRBV19; d_call: .; cdr3_nt: TGTGCCAGTAGTATCGCCGGGGGTTCACCCCTCCACTTT; cdr3_aa: CASSIAGGSPLHF
clone_size: .; j_call: TRBJ1-2; cdr3_length: 14; v_call: TRBV5-5; d_call: TRBD1; cdr3_nt: TGTGCCAGCAGCTTGACAGGGGCCGAGGATGGCTACACCTTC; cdr3_aa: CASSLTGAEDGYTF
clone_size: once; j_call: TRBJ1-4; cdr3_length: 15; v_call: TRBV2; d_call: TRBD1; cdr3_nt: TGTGCCAGCAGGAACGGACAGGCAACTAATGAAAAACTGTTTTTT; cdr3_aa: CASRNGQATNEKLFF
clone_size: .; j_call: TRBJ1-1; cdr3_length: 12; v_call: TRBV2; d_call: .; cdr3_nt: TGTGCCAGCAAACAGGGTGACACTGAAGCTTTCTTT; cdr3_aa: CASKQGDTEAFF
clone_size: .; j_call: TRBJ2-5; cdr3_length: 16; v_call: TRBV19; d_call: .; cdr3_nt: TGTGCCAGTAGTTTCACACCGGCCGCGGCACAAGAGACCCAGTACTTC; cdr3_aa: CASSFTPAAAQETQYF
clone_size: .; j_call: TRBJ2-1; cdr3_length: 15; v_call: TRBV9; d_call: .; cdr3_nt: TGTGCCAGCAGTTCTAGCCGAGCCTCCTACAATGAGCAGTTCTTC; cdr3_aa: CASSSSRASYNEQFF
clone_size: .; j_call: TRBJ1-2; cdr3_length: 15; v_call: TRBV30; d_call: .; cdr3_nt: TGTGCCTGGAGTGTACTAGACGGAACCCCCTATGGCTACACCTTC; cdr3_aa: CAWSVLDGTPYGYTF
clone_size: .; j_call: TRBJ2-3; cdr3_length: 16; v_call: TRBV27; d_call: TRBD2; cdr3_nt: TGTGCCAGCAGTGTGACTAGCGGGGCCCACACAGATACGCAGTATTTT; cdr3_aa: CASSVTSGAHTDTQYF
clone_size: few; j_call: TRBJ1-6; cdr3_length: 15; v_call: TRBV7-9; d_call: TRBD1; cdr3_nt: TGTGCCAGCAGCCAGGGGGGCGCAGGCTATTCACCCCTCCACTTT; cdr3_aa: CASSQGGAGYSPLHF
clone_size: .; j_call: TRBJ1-1; cdr3_length: 13; v_call: TRBV30; d_call: .; cdr3_nt: TGTGCCTGGAGTGTTATGGGCAACACTGAAGCTTTCTTT; cdr3_aa: CAWSVMGNTEAFF
clone_size: once; j_call: TRBJ1-1; cdr3_length: 13; v_call: TRBV29-1; d_call: TRBD1; cdr3_nt: TGCAGCGTGGGGACAGGGGTAGGGACTGAAGCTTTCTTT; cdr3_aa: CSVGTGVGTEAFF
clone_size: .; j_call: TRBJ2-5; cdr3_length: 14; v_call: TRBV18; d_call: .; cdr3_nt: TGTGCCAGCTCACCTCCGACAGGTCGGGAGACCCAGTACTTC; cdr3_aa: CASSPPTGRETQYF
clone_size: .; j_call: TRBJ1-4; cdr3_length: 14; v_call: TRBV2; d_call: .; cdr3_nt: TGTGCCAGCAAGTTACAGGGTGGTACTGAAAAACTGTTTTTT; cdr3_aa: CASKLQGGTEKLFF
clone_size: .; j_call: TRBJ2-2; cdr3_length: 17; v_call: TRBV30; d_call: TRBD2; cdr3_nt: TGTGCCTGGAGGGGGGGGAGTGGGAGTTCGAACACCGGGGAGCTGTTTTTT; cdr3_aa: CAWRGGSGSSNTGELFF
clone_size: .; j_call: TRBJ1-2; cdr3_length: 12; v_call: TRBV5-6; d_call: .; cdr3_nt: TGTGCCAGCAGCTTGGTCGGAGACGGCTACACCTTC; cdr3_aa: CASSLVGDGYTF
clone_size: .; j_call: TRBJ1-1; cdr3_length: 15; v_call: TRBV3-1/TRBV3-2; d_call: .; cdr3_nt: TGTGCCAGCAGCCAAGATGAGGGCGCGAACACTGAAGCTTTCTTT; cdr3_aa: CASSQDEGANTEAFF
clone_size: .; j_call: TRBJ2-2; cdr3_length: 16; v_call: TRBV28; d_call: .; cdr3_nt: TGTGCCAGCAGTTTATTCCCGGGATCCAACACCGGGGAGCTGTTTTTT; cdr3_aa: CASSLFPGSNTGELFF
clone_size: .; j_call: TRBJ1-5; cdr3_length: 14; v_call: TRBV5-1; d_call: .; cdr3_nt: TGCGCCAGCCGGGAGAGCCCTAGCAATCAGCCCCAGCATTTT; cdr3_aa: CASRESPSNQPQHF
clone_size: .; j_call: TRBJ2-2; cdr3_length: 17; v_call: TRBV25-1; d_call: TRBD1; cdr3_nt: TGTGCCAGCAGTGATTATAGACAGGGGAGATGGACCGGGGAGCTGTTTTTT; cdr3_aa: CASSDYRQGRWTGELFF
clone_size: .; j_call: TRBJ1-3; cdr3_length: 17; v_call: TRBV14; d_call: .; cdr3_nt: TGTGCCAGCAGCCCCCTCGGGAGGGCTATATCTGGAAACACCATATATTTT; cdr3_aa: CASSPLGRAISGNTIYF
clone_size: .; j_call: TRBJ2-3; cdr3_length: 16; v_call: TRBV5-1; d_call: TRBD2; cdr3_nt: TGCGCCAGCAGCTTAGACGGGGGAGGGGGCACAGATACGCAGTATTTT; cdr3_aa: CASSLDGGGGTDTQYF
clone_size: .; j_call: TRBJ1-1; cdr3_length: 14; v_call: TRBV19; d_call: .; cdr3_nt: TGTGCCAGTAGGGTCACGGGGGGGGTCACTGAAGCTTTCTTT; cdr3_aa: CASRVTGGVTEAFF
clone_size: .; j_call: TRBJ2-5; cdr3_length: 14; v_call: TRBV6-5; d_call: TRBD2; cdr3_nt: TGTGCCAGCAGTTACCAGCGGGGCCAAGAGACCCAGTACTTC; cdr3_aa: CASSYQRGQETQYF
clone_size: .; j_call: TRBJ1-6; cdr3_length: 14; v_call: TRBV2; d_call: TRBD1; cdr3_nt: TGTGCCAGCGATCCGGGACAGGGGTATTCACCCCTCCACTTT; cdr3_aa: CASDPGQGYSPLHF
clone_size: few; j_call: TRBJ2-3; cdr3_length: 21; v_call: TRBV3-1/TRBV3-2; d_call: TRBD2; cdr3_nt: TGTGCCAGCAGCCAAGATCGGGGACTAGCGGGGGGGCCACGCTTGGCAGATACGCAGTATTTT; cdr3_aa: CASSQDRGLAGGPRLADTQYF
clone_size: .; j_call: TRBJ2-4; cdr3_length: 14; v_call: TRBV6-9; d_call: .; cdr3_nt: TGTGCCAGCAGTTTAGCTGCCGCCAAAAACATTCAGTACTTC; cdr3_aa: CASSLAAAKNIQYF
clone_size: .; j_call: TRBJ1-2; cdr3_length: 14; v_call: TRBV28; d_call: TRBD1; cdr3_nt: TGTGCCAGCAGTCTTCCGACAGGGGGCAATGGCTACACCTTC; cdr3_aa: CASSLPTGGNGYTF
clone_size: .; j_call: TRBJ2-5; cdr3_length: 13; v_call: TRBV30; d_call: TRBD1; cdr3_nt: TGTGCCTGGAGACGGGACAGCCAAGAGACCCAGTACTTC; cdr3_aa: CAWRRDSQETQYF
clone_size: once; j_call: TRBJ1-2; cdr3_length: 15; v_call: TRBV7-6; d_call: TRBD1; cdr3_nt: TGTGCCAGCAGCCCCTGGAGGGACAGGGGCTATGGCTACACCTTC; cdr3_aa: CASSPWRDRGYGYTF
clone_size: .; j_call: TRBJ2-2; cdr3_length: 16; v_call: TRBV14; d_call: TRBD1; cdr3_nt: TGTGCCAGCAGCCGGGACAGGCTGGGGGGTGCCGGGGAGCTGTTTTTT; cdr3_aa: CASSRDRLGGAGELFF
clone_size: .; j_call: TRBJ2-1; cdr3_length: 13; v_call: TRBV19; d_call: .; cdr3_nt: TGTGCCACTAAAGCCGGGGGGCGAAATGAGCAGTTCTTC; cdr3_aa: CATKAGGRNEQFF
clone_size: once; j_call: TRBJ1-2; cdr3_length: 15; v_call: TRBV7-9; d_call: .; cdr3_nt: TGTGCCAGCAGCCACGGCGCACAGAGCATCTATGGCTACACCTTC; cdr3_aa: CASSHGAQSIYGYTF
clone_size: .; j_call: TRBJ1-5; cdr3_length: 13; v_call: TRBV19; d_call: .; cdr3_nt: TGTGCCAGTAGTATTGGGGCGGATCAGCCCCAGCATTTT; cdr3_aa: CASSIGADQPQHF
clone_size: .; j_call: TRBJ1-2; cdr3_length: 12; v_call: TRBV30; d_call: .; cdr3_nt: TGTGCCTGGAGGGACAGTGGGCCAGGCTACACCTTC; cdr3_aa: CAWRDSGPGYTF
clone_size: .; j_call: TRBJ1-3; cdr3_length: 14; v_call: TRBV25-1; d_call: .; cdr3_nt: TGTGCCAGCAGTGACAGTTACTCTGGAAACACCATATATTTT; cdr3_aa: CASSDSYSGNTIYF
clone_size: .; j_call: TRBJ2-5; cdr3_length: 15; v_call: TRBV11-2; d_call: .; cdr3_nt: TGTGCCAGCAGCTTTAACGGGTGGCTCCAAGAGACCCAGTACTTC; cdr3_aa: CASSFNGWLQETQYF
clone_size: once; j_call: TRBJ2-1; cdr3_length: 15; v_call: TRBV27; d_call: TRBD1; cdr3_nt: TGTGCCAGCAGTTTCAGGGGGCCGGACGGCAATGAGCAGTTCTTC; cdr3_aa: CASSFRGPDGNEQFF
clone_size: .; j_call: TRBJ1-2; cdr3_length: 15; v_call: TRBV11-2; d_call: TRBD1; cdr3_nt: TGTGCCAGCAGCGCACCCGGGACAGGGGACTATGGCTACACCTTC; cdr3_aa: CASSAPGTGDYGYTF
clone_size: .; j_call: TRBJ1-1; cdr3_length: 16; v_call: TRBV5-1; d_call: TRBD1; cdr3_nt: TGCGCCAGCAGCCAATCCCGGACAGGGGTGAACACTGAAGCTTTCTTT; cdr3_aa: CASSQSRTGVNTEAFF
clone_size: .; j_call: TRBJ1-5; cdr3_length: 15; v_call: TRBV18; d_call: .; cdr3_nt: TGTGCCAGCTCACCGGCAGGGTCTAGCAATCAGCCCCAGCATTTT; cdr3_aa: CASSPAGSSNQPQHF
clone_size: .; j_call: TRBJ1-1; cdr3_length: 12; v_call: TRBV2; d_call: TRBD1; cdr3_nt: TGTGCCAGTGGGGACAGCGGCACTGAAGCTTTCTTT; cdr3_aa: CASGDSGTEAFF
clone_size: .; j_call: TRBJ1-1; cdr3_length: 14; v_call: TRBV3-1/TRBV3-2; d_call: .; cdr3_nt: TGTGCCAGCAGCCAAGATCAGGGTAGGGCAGAGGCTTTCTTT; cdr3_aa: CASSQDQGRAEAFF
clone_size: .; j_call: TRBJ2-1; cdr3_length: 14; v_call: TRBV5-6; d_call: .; cdr3_nt: TGTGCCAGCAGCTTAAAAGGGAGATCCGATGAGCAGTTCTTC; cdr3_aa: CASSLKGRSDEQFF
clone_size: .; j_call: TRBJ2-2; cdr3_length: 17; v_call: TRBV7-9; d_call: TRBD2; cdr3_nt: TGTGCCAGCAGCTCCTTTGGGCGGGGGGGCGACACCGGGGAGCTGTTTTTT; cdr3_aa: CASSSFGRGGDTGELFF
clone_size: .; j_call: TRBJ1-2; cdr3_length: 14; v_call: TRBV6-5; d_call: .; cdr3_nt: TGTGCCAGCAGTTACTCGACAACAGACTATGGCTACACCTTC; cdr3_aa: CASSYSTTDYGYTF
clone_size: .; j_call: TRBJ2-3; cdr3_length: 18; v_call: TRBV4-3; d_call: .; cdr3_nt: TGCGCCAGCAGCCAAGAGATCCAACAGGCAACTAGCACAGATACGCAGTATTTT; cdr3_aa: CASSQEIQQATSTDTQYF